This is a list of T cell receptor beta chains from one sample in a study of T cells after yellow fever vaccination. From the 5' RACE reads, TCRdb called clonotypes with MiXCR, one entry per CDR3 protein. The table shows approximately 96,000 distinct CDR3 sequences, with almost 9% occurring only once. The material was CD8+ T cells not binding an NS4B(214-222) dextramer, sorted from PBMCs, obtained less than 18 days after the first yellow fever vaccination. The receptors shown here come from a man aged 18 to 30 who received the YFV17D yellow fever vaccine. Both conserved end residues are part of each CDR3. A D gene is named only where the DNA matches it firmly. Clone size is given for some rows only: seen once, a few or many times, or a class if the clone is expanded.

>few|TRBJ2-3|NA|TRBV4-1
CASSQQGAEIDTQYF
TGCGCCAGCAGCCAACAGGGTGCTGAGATAGATACGCAGTATTTT
>few|TRBJ2-7|NA|TRBV2
CASTEEAADLPHEQYF
TGTGCCAGCACCGAAGAGGCGGCAGACCTCCCTCACGAGCAGTACTTC
>few|TRBJ2-2|NA|TRBV7-3
CASSSLGEAIGELFF
TGTGCCAGCAGCTCGCTGGGGGAAGCAATCGGGGAGCTGTTTTTT
>NA|TRBJ1-1|NA|TRBV7-9
CASSPPVLGEAFF
TGTGCCAGCAGCCCGCCGGTTTTGGGTGAAGCTTTCTTT
>NA|TRBJ2-1|TRBD2|TRBV6-5
CASSPTSGGAWFNEQFF
TGTGCCAGCAGTCCTACTAGCGGGGGGGCTTGGTTTAATGAGCAGTTCTTC
>many|TRBJ1-5|NA|TRBV20-1
CSAKIQGSNQPQHF
TGCAGTGCTAAAATACAGGGTAGCAATCAGCCCCAGCATTTT
>few|TRBJ2-2|NA|TRBV6-2/TRBV6-3
CASSPPSSRINTGELFF
TGTGCCAGCAGCCCCCCTTCTAGTAGGATAAACACCGGGGAGCTGTTTTTT
>NA|TRBJ2-1|TRBD2|TRBV7-2
CASSLGTGLAGEQFF
TGTGCCAGCAGCTTAGGTACCGGACTAGCGGGAGAGCAGTTCTTC
>few|TRBJ2-5|NA|TRBV29-1
CSVVGPTDIEETQYF
TGCAGCGTTGTAGGCCCCACCGATATTGAAGAGACCCAGTACTTC
>few|TRBJ1-2|NA|TRBV27
CASSLGPGPPYGYTF
TGTGCCAGCAGTTTAGGGCCGGGACCGCCATATGGCTACACCTTC
>few|TRBJ1-1|NA|TRBV7-6
CASSQTGNTEAFF
TGTGCCAGCAGCCAGACAGGGAACACTGAAGCTTTCTTT
>few|TRBJ1-1|NA|TRBV7-9
CASSLIGVSTEAFF
TGTGCCAGCAGCTTGATCGGGGTGAGCACTGAAGCTTTCTTT
>NA|TRBJ1-5|NA|TRBV12-3/TRBV12-4
CASSSPGPGRVNQPQHF
TGTGCCAGCAGTTCTCCGGGGCCAGGGAGAGTTAATCAGCCCCAGCATTTT
>few|TRBJ2-7|NA|TRBV7-9
CASSLATGEQYF
TGTGCCAGCAGCTTAGCCACTGGCGAGCAGTACTTC
>few|TRBJ1-1|NA|TRBV6-5
CASSLNFRTSSTEAFF
TGTGCCAGCAGTTTGAACTTCCGGACAAGCAGCACTGAAGCTTTCTTT
>NA|TRBJ1-1|NA|TRBV20-1
CSARVPIMNTEAFF
TGCAGTGCTAGAGTCCCCATTATGAACACTGAAGCTTTCTTT